The 27 T cell receptor beta chains presented below share a single source sample, sequenced in a study of blood T cell repertoires in COVID-19. TCRdb's copy holds only in-frame clones and misses some; the assay was immunoSEQ multiplex PCR. The profile shows 150,000 to 180,000 clones, roughly 80% of them singletons. The sample consisted of peripheral blood. These receptors were collected from a woman aged 60-70 years with COVID-19, enrolled during active disease.

The chain combines TRBV6-5 with TRBJ1-4; tentatively, D is TRBD1 (6 bases). The CDR3 consists of 14 residues. Per germline, CDR1 MNHEY and CDR2 SVGAGI. V was pared by 6 bases and J by 9 bases, with 17 bases between. The CDR3 coding sequence is TGTGCCAGCAGGGTCAGGGGTGAACCCCAAAAACTGTTTTTT. It is translated as CASRVRGEPQKLFF.

The V call is TRBV6-5, the J call TRBJ1-1; the match to TRBD1 covers 7 bases. Germline CDR1 is MNHEY and CDR2 is SVGAGI. This CDR3 is 13 amino acids long. Germline trimming cut 4 bases from V and 7 bases from J; bases unmatched to any gene: 6. The CDR3 DNA sequence: TGTGCCAGCAGTTTTTCCCGGGACAGTGAAGCTTTCTTT. As protein: CASSFSRDSEAFF.

V usage is TRBV3-1 (or the pseudogene TRBV3-2) and J usage is TRBJ2-6, with TRBD2 identical over 7 bases. CDR1 and CDR2 from the germline V gene are LGHDT and YNNKEL (reference sequence). This CDR3 is built from 15 residues. Trimming cost V 3 bases and J 3 bases; bases outside gene matches: 2. The CDR3 coding sequence is TGTGCCAGCAGCCATACGGGAGGTGGGGCCAACGTCCTGACTTTC. Protein: CASSHTGGGANVLTF.

CDR3 nucleotide sequence: TGTGCCAGCAGCTTGACCGGGACAGGGAACTATGGCTACACCTTC. As protein: CASSLTGTGNYGYTF. The chain has TRBV7-6 and TRBJ1-2, with TRBD1 matching over 9 bases. V was clipped by 3 bases and J by 2 bases; unmatched bases: 4. The CDR3 contains 15 residues. CDR1 and CDR2 from the germline V gene are SGHVS and FNYEAQ.

The chain links TRBV3-1 (or the pseudogene TRBV3-2) to TRBJ2-7, with TRBD2 matching 8 bases. Germline V lookup: CDR1 LGHDT, CDR2 YNNKEL (reference sequence). V lost 6 bases and J lost 7; bases outside the gene matches: 2. This CDR3 contains 11 residues. In DNA form, the CDR3 reads TGTGCCAGCAGAGCGGGAGAGGAGCAGTACTTC. It yields the protein CASRAGEEQYF.

On this clone: This same CDR3 is encoded by further DNA sequences in the sample. The chain employs TRBV19 and TRBJ1-1; TRBD1 aligns across 7 bases. The length of the CDR3 is 14 residues. The ends lost 3 bases at V and 1 base at J; junction bases unmatched: 2. Germline V gives CDR1 LNHDA, CDR2 SQIVND (reference sequence). This CDR3 is CASSINRGNTEAFF. The CDR3 region has the DNA TGTGCCAGTAGTATTAACAGGGGGAACACTGAAGCTTTCTTT.

V is TRBV11-1 and J is TRBJ1-1, with a weak D call TRBD1 (5 bases). The CDR3 sequence is 15 residues long. Germline V gene lookup returns CDR1 SGHAT and CDR2 FQDESV (reference sequence). Trimming shortened V by 5 bases and J by 1 base, and 14 bases separated the two germline ends. CDR3 protein: CASSGSGTANTEAFF. CDR3 nucleotide sequence: TGTGCCAGCAGCGGGAGCGGGACCGCGAACACTGAAGCTTTCTTT.

A note on this clone: This specimen includes other DNA sequences encoding the same CDR3. The chain employs TRBV5-1 and TRBJ1-4; a weak D match, TRBD1 (5 bases). The CDR3 contains 14 residues. V was shortened by 2 bases and J by 4 bases, with 9 bases between the two germline ends. Germline values: CDR1 SGHRS, CDR2 YFSETQ. CDR3 protein: CASSFTGGNEKLFF. The CDR3 DNA reads as TGCGCCAGCAGCTTTACGGGGGGTAATGAAAAACTGTTTTTT.

V is TRBV6-5 and J is TRBJ1-1; perhaps TRBD1 as D (5 bases). V lost 8 bases to trimming and J lost 1 base, with 17 bases between them. This CDR3 is built from 15 residues. Per the germline V gene, CDR1 is MNHEY and CDR2 is SVGAGI. The CDR3 nucleotides are TGTGCCAGCCAAGCACTTGGGACTCAGAACACTGAAGCTTTCTTT. Protein product: CASQALGTQNTEAFF.

This sequence joins TRBV7-9 and TRBJ2-3; 8 bases fit TRBD1. Germline CDR1 and CDR2: SEHNR and FQNEAQ (reference sequence). This CDR3 has 17 residues. V lost 4 bases, J lost 6 bases, and 15 bases stayed unmatched. Written as DNA, the CDR3 is TGTGCCAGCAGCTACCTGACAGGGGCCATAAGGGTGGATACGCAGTATTTT. Protein product: CASSYLTGAIRVDTQYF. Full variable domain (rest looked up from reference TRBV7-9 and TRBJ2-3): DTGVSQNPRHKITKRGQNVTFRCDPISEHNRLYWYRQTLGQGPEFLTYFQNEAQLEKSRLLSDRFSAERPKGSFSTLEIQRTEQGDSAMYLCASSYLTGAIRVDTQYFGPGTRLTVL.

The chain recombines TRBV2 with TRBJ1-5; no reliable D call. Germline CDR1 is SNHLY and CDR2 is FYNNEI. Trimming left V 8 bases short and J 6 bases short, with 23 bases between. This CDR3 is built from 16 residues. The CDR3 DNA follows: TGTGCCAGCTCCCGTGGCGCCTCTCCACGGGGTCAGCCCCAGCATTTT. Protein sequence: CASSRGASPRGQPQHF.

The chain employs TRBV3-1 (or the pseudogene TRBV3-2) and TRBJ2-3; 7 bases match TRBD1. The germline V gene has CDR1 LGHDT and CDR2 YNNKEL (reference sequence). J was trimmed by 2 bases and V by 8 bases; bases with no gene match: 7. The CDR3 runs to 14 residues. Written as DNA, the CDR3 is TGTGCCAGCGGTGAGGGGGCTCCCACAGATACGCAGTATTTT. Amino acids: CASGEGAPTDTQYF.

The CDR3 DNA follows: TGTGCCAGCAGTGACGAGCCCGCCCAGGCTACTGGGGCCAACGTCCTGACTTTC. Its translation is CASSDEPAQATGANVLTF. The rearrangement links TRBV6-4 to TRBJ2-6; D is undetermined. The CDR3 has 18 residues. CDR1 MRHNA and CDR2 SNTAGT come from the germline V gene. V shed 2 bases and J shed 2 bases, with 16 bases lying between them.

V usage is TRBV11-2 and J usage is TRBJ2-2; D not resolved. V lost 5 bases, J lost 4 bases, and 8 bases lay in between. Germline V gene sequence: CDR1 SGHAT, CDR2 FQNNGV. The CDR3 has 13 residues. CDR3 in amino acids: CASSPLSTGELFF. CDR3 DNA sequence: TGTGCCAGCAGCCCTCTGTCCACCGGGGAGCTGTTTTTT.

V usage is TRBV5-1 and J usage is TRBJ1-4; perhaps TRBD1 as D (5 bases). This CDR3 is 18 amino acids long. CDR1 SGHRS and CDR2 YFSETQ come from the germline V gene. Deletions cut 0 bases from V and 3 bases from J, with 18 bases between. This chain's CDR3 is CASSLAHGAGGANEKLFF. CDR3 nucleotides: TGCGCCAGCAGCTTGGCCCATGGGGCTGGTGGAGCTAATGAAAAACTGTTTTTT.

This chain uses TRBV27 with TRBJ2-5; no reliable D call. Germline-derived CDR1 and CDR2 are MNHEY and SMNVEV (reference sequence). Deletions cut 0 bases from V and 1 base from J, with 9 bases between. This CDR3 contains 15 residues. In DNA form, the CDR3 reads TGTGCCAGCAGTTTATCCCGACTGATCCAAGAGACCCAGTACTTC. Amino acid sequence: CASSLSRLIQETQYF.

The rearrangement joins TRBV5-1 to TRBJ2-5, with D possibly being TRBD1 (5 bases). Germline-derived CDR1 and CDR2 are SGHRS and YFSETQ. The CDR3 is made up of 15 amino acids. Trimming stripped 0 bases from V and 5 bases from J, with 14 bases between. The CDR3 is CASSLVGVLLETQYF. The DNA of the CDR3 is TGCGCCAGCAGCTTGGTAGGGGTACTCTTGGAGACCCAGTACTTC.

This chain links TRBV7-9 with TRBJ1-5; perhaps TRBD1 as D (5 bases). Germline CDR1 SEHNR, CDR2 FQNEAQ (reference sequence). CDR3 length: 12 residues. Deletions cut 0 bases from V and 9 bases from J, with 6 bases between. In DNA, the CDR3 is TGTGCCAGCAGCTTAGCGGGGGGGCCCCAGCATTTT. Residues: CASSLAGGPQHF.

The J gene is TRBJ1-5, the V gene TRBV7-2; D is unresolved. There are 15 residues in the CDR3. Germline V gives CDR1 SGHTA, CDR2 FQGNSA. With 0 bases removed from V and 4 bases from J, the gap between germline ends came to 10 bases. The CDR3 DNA follows: TGTGCCAGCAGCTTAGCCGGGATGAAAAATCAGCCCCAGCATTTT. The encoded protein is CASSLAGMKNQPQHF.

This chain joins TRBV15 and TRBJ1-1; D possibly corresponds to TRBD1 (5 bases). There are 15 residues in the CDR3. The V end was cut by 1 base, the J end by 6 bases, with 15 bases between. Germline CDR1 is LNHNV and CDR2 is YYDKDF (reference sequence). CDR3: CATSRGGGGISEAFF. CDR3 bases: TGTGCCACCAGCAGAGGGGGCGGGGGTATCTCTGAAGCTTTCTTT.

This chain uses TRBV11-2 with TRBJ1-6; D call uncertain. V lost 0 bases and J 8 bases, leaving 5 bases between the germline ends. The CDR3 contains 13 residues. Per germline, CDR1 SGHAT and CDR2 FQNNGV. CDR3 protein: CASSLEPDSPLHF. CDR3 nucleotides: TGTGCCAGCAGCTTAGAGCCGGATTCACCCCTCCACTTT.

This clone was recorded only once. The DNA for the CDR3 is TGTGCCAGCAGCGACTCGATAGGTACCTTCTCCACTGAAGCTTTCTTT. Protein product: CASSDSIGTFSTEAFF. V and J are TRBV3-1 (or the pseudogene TRBV3-2) and TRBJ1-1, with D uncertain. V lost 5 bases and J 4 bases, leaving 20 bases between the germline ends. Germline CDR1 is LGHDT and CDR2 is YNNKEL (reference sequence). The CDR3 sequence is 16 residues long.

The chain employs TRBV6-4 and TRBJ1-1; D is possibly TRBD1 (5 bases). The CDR3 runs to 13 residues. Germline V gene data show CDR1 as MRHNA and CDR2 as SNTAGT. V lost 10 bases and J lost 1, with 13 bases in between. Here the CDR3 reads CATSSTGNTEAFF. The CDR3 bases are TGTGCCACCTCCTCAACAGGGAACACTGAAGCTTTCTTT.

The DNA for the CDR3 is TGTGCCATCAGTGAATTCGTTGCTGAGGTATATTTT. Its protein product is CAISEFVAEVYF. The genes are TRBV10-3 and TRBJ2-3; the D is unclear. Germline CDR1 is ENHRY and CDR2 is SYGVKD. The CDR3 runs 12 residues. The germline V and J ends were trimmed by 3 bases and 15 bases, with 16 bases remaining between them.

This chain connects TRBV6-4 to TRBJ2-1, with D perhaps matching TRBD2 (5 bases). This CDR3 is 13 amino acids long. Germline V lookup: CDR1 MRHNA, CDR2 SNTAGT. Trimming cost V 6 bases and J 5 bases, with 11 bases left between them. CDR3 coding DNA: TGTGCCAGCAGCTCGAGCGGAGACAATGAGCAGTTCTTC. This codes for CASSSSGDNEQFF.

This chain uses TRBV19 with TRBJ2-7; TRBD2 matches at 9 bases. Unmatched junction bases numbered 4, after V lost 7 bases and J lost 0 bases. The CDR3 contains 14 residues. CDR1 is LNHDA and CDR2 is SQIVND in the germline V gene (reference sequence). Written as DNA, the CDR3 is TGTGCCAGTATGGCTAGCGGGACCTCCTACGAGCAGTACTTC. It yields the protein CASMASGTSYEQYF.

This chain uses TRBV10-2 with TRBJ2-3; the match to TRBD1 covers 7 bases. Germline V gene data show CDR1 as WSHSY and CDR2 as SAAADI. This CDR3 has 14 residues. With V trimmed by 7 bases and J by 3 bases, 7 bases remained unmatched. The CDR3 here is CASTIGQETDTQYF. CDR3 bases: TGCGCCAGCACCATTGGACAGGAAACAGATACGCAGTATTTT.